The T cell receptor (beta chain) described here comes from a study of T cells in Graves' hyperthyroidism and ophthalmopathy. Amplification yielded TCR beta CDR3 regions, with RNA transcripts as the source. A set of HTBI primers served as the primers for a first-round RT-PCR of the TCR CDR3. TCRdb analysed the multiplex PCR reads with MiXCR anew, one entry per CDR3 protein. The sample records about 560,000 distinct CDR3 sequences, approximately 15% being singletons. This clonotype has at least ten counts. CDR3 length equals 17 residues. V dropped 2 bases and J dropped 3; count of bases not matched to a gene: 12. Germline V CDR1 and CDR2: SGHDT, YYEEEE. Patients were excluded for uncontrolled infection, other autoimmune disease, pregnancy or lactation.

The clonotype comes from a woman aged 25 to 45 with Graves' hyperthyroidism. This chain joins TRBV5-6 and TRBJ2-7; TRBD2 agrees at 9 bases. The sequencing input was blood. The CDR3 nucleotides are TGTGCCAGCAGCTTCGGAACCATTAGCGGGAGTGGCTACGAGCAGTACTTC. Protein: CASSFGTISGSGYEQYF.